What follows are 17 T cell receptor beta chains derived from one specimen sequenced in a study of Graves' ophthalmopathy and Graves' hyperthyroidism. Investigators amplified TCR beta CDR3 regions from RNA transcripts. Second-round multiplex PCR came after a first-round RT-PCR that employed HTBI primers. A single record per CDR3 protein comes from TCRdb applying MiXCR to the multiplex PCR reads. The data hold over a million distinct CDR3 sequences, with about two fifths observed a single time. The sequencing sample was made of peripheral blood or thyroid tissue (not recorded which). The receptors here all came from an adult man with Graves' hyperthyroidism.

The sample holds a few counts of this clonotype. The chain recombines TRBV14 with TRBJ1-6; D is ambiguous. CDR1 is SGHDN and CDR2 is FVKESK in the germline V gene. Trimming removed 4 bases from V and 9 bases from J, with 7 bases in between. This CDR3 is 12 amino acids long. CDR3 residues: CASSRAFSPLHF. The CDR3 DNA reads TGTGCCAGCAGCCGAGCATTTTCACCCCTCCACTTT.

This clonotype was seen just once. The chain recombines TRBV11-2 with TRBJ1-2; TRBD1 might be the D (6 bases). Germline values: CDR1 SGHAT, CDR2 FQNNGV. V shed 8 bases and J shed 2 bases, with 18 bases lying between them. The CDR3 totals 15 residues. CDR3 sequence: CASPPFGQGNYGYTF. The CDR3 DNA follows: TGTGCCAGCCCACCATTTGGCCAGGGGAACTATGGCTACACCTTC.

This clonotype was observed at least ten times. J is TRBJ1-5 and V is TRBV5-1; 8 nucleotides match TRBD1. The CDR3 loop spans 14 amino acids. CDR1 is SGHRS and CDR2 is YFSETQ in the germline V gene. Germline trimming cut 4 bases from V and 7 bases from J; bases unmatched to any gene: 7. The CDR3 DNA follows: TGCGCCAGCAGCCCAGGACAGGGTGGGCAGCCCCAGCATTTT. Its protein is CASSPGQGGQPQHF.

This clonotype was counted a few times. The rearrangement links TRBV12-3 or TRBV12-4 to TRBJ2-5, with D uncertain. Trimming left V 2 bases short and J 4 bases short, with 5 bases between. The CDR3 extends over 12 amino acids. Here the CDR3 reads CASSLKLETQYF. For the CDR3, the DNA is TGTGCCAGCAGTTTAAAGTTAGAGACCCAGTACTTC.

This clonotype was detected many times. Here the CDR3 DNA reads TGTGCCAGCAGTGAAGCTGCAGGGCCCTACGAGCAGTACTTC. This sequence encodes CASSEAAGPYEQYF. The V call is TRBV2, the J call TRBJ2-7, with a tentative D call TRBD1 (5 bases). Trimming left V 0 bases short and J 2 bases short, with 8 bases between. This CDR3 has 14 residues. Germline V gene data show CDR1 as SNHLY and CDR2 as FYNNEI.

The chain recombines TRBV12-3 or TRBV12-4 with TRBJ1-2, with 7 bases identical to TRBD1. The CDR3 is 15 residues long. J was trimmed by 0 bases and V by 5 bases; bases with no gene match: 6. The CDR3 region is CASSGTAAANYGYTF. CDR3 coding DNA: TGTGCCAGCAGTGGGACAGCAGCTGCTAACTATGGCTACACCTTC.

This chain uses TRBV12-3 or TRBV12-4 with TRBJ1-5, with 8 bases identical to TRBD1. CDR3 size: 16 residues. The V gene end was trimmed by 6 bases and the J gene end by 0 bases; junction bases not matched to a gene: 7. The chain's CDR3 is CASSRRGRDSNQPQHF. The CDR3 DNA is TGTGCCAGCAGCCGCAGGGGGCGGGATAGCAATCAGCCCCAGCATTTT.

This clonotype was recorded a few times. V gene TRBV25-1 combines with J gene TRBJ1-1, with D tentatively TRBD1 (5 bases). Germline V gene data show CDR1 as MGHDK and CDR2 as SYGVNS. With 6 bases removed from V and 3 bases from J, the gap between germline ends came to 17 bases. The CDR3 extends over 15 amino acids. The CDR3 loop is CASSPIDRKYTEAFF. As DNA, the CDR3 is TGTGCCAGCAGCCCAATAGACAGAAAGTACACTGAAGCTTTCTTT.

This clonotype was picked up many times. The V gene is TRBV2, the J gene TRBJ2-2; no definite D call. Deletions cut 6 bases from V and 6 bases from J, with 20 bases between. The CDR3 is 16 amino acids. Germline values: CDR1 SNHLY, CDR2 FYNNEI. CDR3 sequence: CASSPPGPGLAGELFF. The CDR3 nucleotides are TGTGCCAGCAGCCCCCCTGGACCTGGTTTGGCCGGGGAGCTGTTTTTT.

V is TRBV6-2 or TRBV6-3 and J is TRBJ1-5, with D possibly matching TRBD1 (5 bases). This CDR3 is built from 15 residues. Trimming removed 8 bases at V and 6 bases at J, with 20 bases between. Germline lookup yields CDR1 MNHEY and CDR2 SVGEGT. The CDR3 DNA reads as TGTGCCAGCCGACGAGGGGACGGTGGTCGTCAGCCCCAGCATTTT. This gives the protein CASRRGDGGRQPQHF.

This sequence joins TRBV7-8 and TRBJ1-2; the D is unclear. Trimming left V 7 bases short and J 4 bases short, with 16 bases between. This CDR3 contains 14 residues. Germline V CDR1 and CDR2: SGHVS, FQNEAQ. The CDR3 DNA reads TGTGCCAGCATCGAGGGAGGACCCACCTATGGCTACACCTTC. Its translation is CASIEGGPTYGYTF.

This clonotype was picked up many times. The CDR3 coding sequence is TGTGCCAGCAGCCCTTACCTAGGGTACGAGCAGTACTTC. It translates to CASSPYLGYEQYF. The gene calls are TRBV11-1 and TRBJ2-7; D unclear. Germline V gives CDR1 SGHAT, CDR2 FQDESV (reference sequence). This CDR3 is built from 13 residues. The ends were cut back, 5 bases at V and 4 bases at J, with 12 bases in the middle.

This clonotype was seen a few times. The chain uses TRBV12-3 or TRBV12-4 and TRBJ2-5; D not resolved. Trimming cost V 2 bases and J 3 bases, with 10 bases left between them. CDR3 length equals 14 residues. CDR3 protein: CASSLIKSEETQYF. The CDR3 nucleotides are TGTGCCAGCAGTTTAATAAAGTCAGAAGAGACCCAGTACTTC.

This clonotype was seen only a few times. The V call is TRBV7-4, the J call TRBJ1-1, with 7 bases aligning to TRBD1. The CDR3 is 15 residues long. Germline V gene data show CDR1 as SGHVT and CDR2 as SQSDAQ. Germline trimming cut 5 bases from V and 0 bases from J; bases unmatched to any gene: 6. The CDR3 DNA follows: TGTGCCAGCAGCCAAGAGACAGGGATGAACACTGAAGCTTTCTTT. Protein sequence: CASSQETGMNTEAFF.

In this sample, this clonotype turned up many times. The V call is TRBV7-9, the J call TRBJ1-1; a possible D gene is TRBD1 (5 bases). This CDR3 is built from 12 residues. Germline-derived CDR1 and CDR2 are SEHNR and FQNEAQ (reference sequence). With 4 bases removed from V and 11 bases from J, the gap between germline ends came to 14 bases. DNA of the CDR3: TGTGCCAGCAGCTGGGGACTGACCGGGGCTTTCTTT. Protein: CASSWGLTGAFF.

The chain has TRBV10-2 and TRBJ1-2; D may be TRBD1 (6 bases). Deletions cut 2 bases from V and 5 bases from J, with 15 bases between. The CDR3 runs 15 residues. CDR1 and CDR2 (germline): WSHSY, SAAADI. The CDR3 DNA follows: TGCGCCAGCAGTGAGCCGGACAGTCAGCTATATGGCTACACCTTC. Amino acids: CASSEPDSQLYGYTF.

The chain uses TRBV4-1 and TRBJ1-4; 9 nucleotides agree with TRBD1. CDR3 size: 15 residues. In germline, CDR1 is MGHRA, CDR2 YSYEKL. V lost 3 bases to trimming and J lost 8 bases; unmatched junction nucleotides: 7. The CDR3 nucleotides are TGCGCCAGCAGCCAGGCCGGGACAGGGCGGGAAAAACTGTTTTTT. Encoded protein: CASSQAGTGREKLFF.